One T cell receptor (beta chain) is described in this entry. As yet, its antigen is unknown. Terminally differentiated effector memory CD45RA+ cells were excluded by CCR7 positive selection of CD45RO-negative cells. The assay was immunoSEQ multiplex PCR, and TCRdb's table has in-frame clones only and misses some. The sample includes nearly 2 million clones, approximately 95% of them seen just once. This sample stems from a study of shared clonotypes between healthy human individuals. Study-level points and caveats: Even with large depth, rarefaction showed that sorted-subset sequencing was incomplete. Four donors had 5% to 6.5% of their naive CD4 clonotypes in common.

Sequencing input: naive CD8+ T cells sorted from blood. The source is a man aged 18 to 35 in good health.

The CDR3 nucleotides read TGTGCCAGCCGACAGGGATACAATCAGCCCCAGCATTTT. As protein: CASRQGYNQPQHF. The chain links TRBV28 to TRBJ1-5; 7 positions match TRBD1. The ends lost 8 bases at V and 3 bases at J; junction bases unmatched: 4. The CDR3 spans 13 residues. CDR1 MDHEN and CDR2 SYDVKM come from the germline V gene.